These 18 T cell receptor beta chains share one sample of origin, sequenced in a study of Graves' ophthalmopathy and Graves' hyperthyroidism. Amplification of TCR beta CDR3 regions used RNA transcripts. An opening RT-PCR round employed HTBI primers and preceded a second-round multiplex PCR. TCRdb fed the multiplex PCR reads into MiXCR, producing one record per CDR3 protein. The table records about half a million distinct CDR3 sequences, about an eighth of them present only once. Material: blood. Source of these receptors: a woman under 40 with Graves' ophthalmopathy.

This clonotype was seen at least ten times. The V and J genes are TRBV20-1 and TRBJ2-7, with 8 positions matching TRBD2. With V trimmed by 2 bases and J by 2 bases, 5 bases remained unmatched. The CDR3 spans 14 residues. Germline V lookup: CDR1 DFQATT, CDR2 SNEGSKA (reference sequence). As DNA, the CDR3 is TGCAGTGCTAGATCCCCGACTAGCGCCTACGAGCAGTACTTC. Its translation: CSARSPTSAYEQYF.

In its sample, this clonotype was seen many times. The chain employs TRBV6-2 or TRBV6-3 and TRBJ2-7; the match to TRBD1 covers 10 bases. With 4 bases clipped from V and 6 bases from J, the junction kept 9 bases outside the gene matches. This CDR3 is 15 amino acids long. Germline V gene lookup returns CDR1 MNHEY and CDR2 SVGEGT. The chain's CDR3 is CASSFTPTGGSEQYF. The CDR3 DNA reads TGTGCCAGCAGTTTTACTCCGACAGGGGGCAGCGAGCAGTACTTC.

A word on this clonotype: A much larger clone differs by one base, so this may be a read error. The CDR3 reads CASSVDSRANVLTF. DNA of the CDR3: TGTGCCAGCAGTGTGGACTCTCGGGCCAACGTCCTGACTTTC. This chain connects TRBV6-1 to TRBJ2-6, with D tentatively TRBD2 (5 bases). The CDR3 is made up of 14 amino acids. Germline V lookup: CDR1 MNHNS, CDR2 SASEGT.

Many counts were recorded for this clonotype. V and J are TRBV12-3 or TRBV12-4 and TRBJ1-3; D gene uncertain. This CDR3 spans 12 amino acids. V was shortened by 3 bases and J by 6 bases, with 6 bases between the two germline ends. CDR3 bases: TGTGCCAGCAGTTTTCCAAAAAACACCATATATTTT. Encoded protein: CASSFPKNTIYF.

The gene calls are TRBV5-1 and TRBJ2-5; D could derive from TRBD1 or TRBD2 (5 bases each). With 0 bases removed from V and 9 bases from J, the gap between germline ends came to 12 bases. Germline lookup yields CDR1 SGHRS and CDR2 YFSETQ. This CDR3 spans 13 amino acids. The CDR3 coding sequence is TGCGCCAGCAGCTTGGCCGTGACGGGGCCCCAGTACTTC. Residues: CASSLAVTGPQYF.

This clonotype was counted at least ten times. The V call is TRBV12-3 or TRBV12-4, the J call TRBJ2-2; D might be TRBD2 (7 bases). V lost 7 bases and J 0 bases, leaving 15 bases between the germline ends. The length of the CDR3 is 16 residues. The CDR3 region is CASKGGASSNTGELFF. The CDR3 DNA reads TGTGCCAGCAAGGGGGGGGCCTCCTCGAACACCGGGGAGCTGTTTTTT.

This clonotype was recorded at least ten times. This sequence joins TRBV6-1 and TRBJ1-2; unclear D gene. CDR1 is MNHNS, CDR2 SASEGT, per germline. V lost 1 base and J lost 0, with 9 bases in between. This CDR3 spans 15 amino acids. As DNA, the CDR3 is TGTGCCAGCAGTGAAGAGTATCAGCCTAACTATGGCTACACCTTC. Residues: CASSEEYQPNYGYTF.

This clonotype was seen repeatedly, ten times or more. The V call is TRBV12-3 or TRBV12-4, the J call TRBJ2-2, with TRBD2 matching over 8 bases. V lost 7 bases to trimming and J lost 2 bases; unmatched junction nucleotides: 9. This CDR3 region has 16 residues. The CDR3 DNA sequence: TGTGCCAGCACTGGCTTAAGCGGGGGCAACACCGGGGAGCTGTTTTTT. This encodes CASTGLSGGNTGELFF.

The rearrangement links TRBV24-1 to TRBJ2-2; D remains unclear. V lost 5 bases and J lost 3, with 6 bases in between. Germline V gives CDR1 KGHDR, CDR2 SFDVKD. This CDR3 contains 13 residues. CDR3 sequence: CATSGRYTGELFF. In DNA, the CDR3 is TGTGCCACCAGTGGCCGTTACACCGGGGAGCTGTTTTTT.

This clonotype has a handful of counts. The rearrangement links TRBV19 to TRBJ1-5; D unclear. There are 15 residues in the CDR3. V gave up 7 bases and J gave up 2 bases, with 15 bases separating them. Germline-derived CDR1 and CDR2 are LNHDA and SQIVND (reference sequence). In nucleotides, the CDR3 is TGTGCCAGTAAGCCCCGGGAAGCTGGCAATCAGCCCCAGCATTTT. Its translation: CASKPREAGNQPQHF.

The chain recombines TRBV6-1 with TRBJ2-7; 7 bases map to TRBD2. V shed 6 bases and J 5 bases; nucleotides not matched to a gene: 1. The germline CDR1 and CDR2 sequences are MNHNS and SASEGT. CDR3 length: 11 residues. CDR3 residues: CASRGGDEQYF. CDR3 coding DNA: TGTGCCAGCAGGGGGGGGGACGAGCAGTACTTC.

This sequence joins TRBV6-1 and TRBJ2-7, with TRBD2 matching over 12 bases. Trimming took 3 bases from V and 2 from J; bases not matched to a gene: 11. CDR3 length equals 18 residues. Germline values: CDR1 MNHNS, CDR2 SASEGT. The CDR3 sequence is CASSEGTSGPGGPYEQYF. The CDR3 coding sequence is TGTGCCAGCAGTGAGGGGACTAGCGGGCCGGGAGGCCCCTACGAGCAGTACTTC.

This clonotype was counted at least ten times. Here the CDR3 DNA reads TGTGCCAGCAGTGCCGGACAGGGGAAGTCCCGCACTGAAGCTTTCTTT. Translated, it gives CASSAGQGKSRTEAFF. V is TRBV25-1 and J is TRBJ1-1; TRBD1 agrees at 9 bases. Germline V gene data show CDR1 as MGHDK and CDR2 as SYGVNS. The CDR3 length is 16 residues. The trim removed 4 bases at V and 4 bases at J, leaving 10 bases unmatched.

The sample holds many counts of this clonotype. The chain is built from TRBV30 and TRBJ2-7; D remains ambiguous. The germline CDR1 and CDR2 sequences are GTSNPN and SVGIG (reference sequence). Trimming took 0 bases from V and 5 from J, leaving 8 bases between them. There are 12 residues in the CDR3. The CDR3 protein is CAWSVSSHEQYF. In nucleotides, the CDR3 is TGTGCCTGGAGTGTCTCGAGTCACGAGCAGTACTTC.

This clonotype showed up many times. The rearrangement uses TRBV6-5 and TRBJ2-7; D gene ambiguous. Trimming pared 0 bases from V and 1 base from J, leaving 10 bases between. The CDR3 is 15 residues long. Germline CDR1 MNHEY, CDR2 SVGAGI. This chain's CDR3 is CASSYSRAVSYEQYF. CDR3 nucleotides: TGTGCCAGCAGTTACTCCCGGGCAGTTTCCTACGAGCAGTACTTC.

The table lists this clonotype with many counts. The genes are TRBV29-1 and TRBJ1-2; maybe TRBD1 (5 bases). The CDR3 is 12 residues long. Germline V gene data show CDR1 as SQVTM and CDR2 as ANQGSEA. V lost 1 base and J 5 bases, leaving 8 bases between the germline ends. In DNA form, the CDR3 reads TGCAGCGTTGAAGGGGAGGGGTATGGCTACACCTTC. Amino acid sequence: CSVEGEGYGYTF. Supplemented by reference TRBV29-1 and TRBJ1-2, the full variable domain reads SAVISQKPSRDICQRGTSLTIQCQVDSQVTMMFWYRQQPGQSLTLIATANQGSEATYESGFVIDKFPISRPNLTFSTLTVSNMSPEDSSIYLCSVEGEGYGYTFGSGTRLTVV.

This clonotype was recorded many times. The chain couples TRBV28 to TRBJ1-1; D is perhaps TRBD1 (5 bases). This CDR3 has 15 amino acids. Germline assignment: CDR1 MDHEN and CDR2 SYDVKM. V was pared by 6 bases and J by 0 bases, with 14 bases between. The CDR3 sequence is CASRTQGQVNTEAFF. Written as DNA, the CDR3 is TGTGCCAGCAGAACTCAGGGTCAGGTGAACACTGAAGCTTTCTTT.

This clonotype appeared a few times. The rearrangement joins TRBV27 to TRBJ1-2, with a weak D call TRBD1 (6 bases). From germline, CDR1 is MNHEY and CDR2 SMNVEV (reference sequence). The CDR3 is 16 residues long. The ends were cut back, 7 bases at V and 6 bases at J, with 24 bases in the middle. The CDR3 region has the DNA TGTGCCAGCACGCCCCTCACAACAGGGAGGGTGAATGGCTACACCTTC. Translating gives CASTPLTTGRVNGYTF.